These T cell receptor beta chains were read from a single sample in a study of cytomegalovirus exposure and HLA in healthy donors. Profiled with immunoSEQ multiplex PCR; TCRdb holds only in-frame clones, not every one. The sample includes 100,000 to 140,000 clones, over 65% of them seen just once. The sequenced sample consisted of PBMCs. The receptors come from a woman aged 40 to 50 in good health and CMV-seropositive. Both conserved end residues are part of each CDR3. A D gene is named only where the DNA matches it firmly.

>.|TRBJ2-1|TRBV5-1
CASSLAEVSVNEQFF
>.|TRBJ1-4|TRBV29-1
CSVFAGKLFF
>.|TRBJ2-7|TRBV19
CASSPDRAYEQYF
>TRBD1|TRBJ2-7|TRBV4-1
CASSQDPTGSYEQYF
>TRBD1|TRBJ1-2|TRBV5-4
CASSSGQGLANYGYTF
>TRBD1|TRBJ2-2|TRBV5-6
CASSSAGTGASGELFF
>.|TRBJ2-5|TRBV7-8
CASSLGTAQETQYF
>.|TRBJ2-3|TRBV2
CASSGGLATDTQYF
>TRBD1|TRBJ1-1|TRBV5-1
CASSPDRGNTEAFF
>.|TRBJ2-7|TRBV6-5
CASRLLASSYEQYF
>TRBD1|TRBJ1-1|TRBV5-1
CASSRDSQNTEAFF
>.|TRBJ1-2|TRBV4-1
CASSQDFVGGSGYTF
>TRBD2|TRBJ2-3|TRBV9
CASSAPGLATDTQYF
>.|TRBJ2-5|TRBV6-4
CASSDPDSPQYF
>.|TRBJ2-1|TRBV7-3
CASSLGGHEQFF
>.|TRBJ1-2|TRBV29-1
CSSEGGREGGYTF
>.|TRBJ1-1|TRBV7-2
CASSHGGRWNTEAFF
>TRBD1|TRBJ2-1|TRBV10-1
CASSYRGSPYNEQFF
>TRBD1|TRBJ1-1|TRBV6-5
CASSSAGGTEASF
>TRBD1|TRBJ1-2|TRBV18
CASSPPMDRGEGYTF
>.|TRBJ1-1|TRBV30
CAWSAVNTEAFF
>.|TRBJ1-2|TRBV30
CAWSEDSWNYGYTF
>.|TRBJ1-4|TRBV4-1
CASSPGKDEKLFF